These T cell receptor beta chains were read from a single sample in a study of T-cell memory formation after mild COVID-19. MiXCR was run by TCRdb on the 5' RACE reads, yielding one entry per CDR3 protein. Of 400,000 or so distinct CDR3 sequences listed, around 21% are singletons. Sequenced material: PBMCs or a T cell subset sorted from them (not recorded which). The receptor set was obtained from an adult woman who had mild COVID-19 (a few samples of this study predate the infection). Cell type and time point are not known. The CDR3 runs from the conserved cysteine through the conserved F or W. The D gene is left open where the match is weak. Clone size appears in some rows only: once, few, many, or a class for an expanded clone.

j_call	v_call	d_call	clone_size	cdr3_aa	cdr3_nt
TRBJ1-6	TRBV7-9	TRBD1	few	CASSSLWTGSESPLHF	TGTGCCAGCAGCTCCCTTTGGACAGGGTCGGAGTCACCCCTCCACTTT
TRBJ2-2	TRBV29-1	NA	NA	CSVEGGAGELFF	TGCAGCGTTGAAGGGGGTGCCGGGGAGCTGTTTTTT
TRBJ2-7	TRBV7-2	NA	NA	CASSLESTRRGSGLGSYEQYF	TGTGCCAGCAGCTTAGAAAGCACGCGACGGGGAAGCGGTCTTGGTTCCTACGAGCAGTACTTC
TRBJ2-7	TRBV12-3/TRBV12-4	NA	few	CASSSRLSYEQYF	TGTGCCAGCAGCTCTCGACTGAGCTACGAGCAGTACTTC
TRBJ1-1	TRBV7-3	NA	many	CASSPGPGGAEAFF	TGTGCCAGCAGCCCCGGCCCAGGTGGCGCTGAAGCTTTCTTT
TRBJ2-7	TRBV7-3	NA	NA	CASSPKGTSYEQYF	TGTGCCAGCAGCCCGAAAGGGACCTCCTACGAGCAGTACTTC
TRBJ2-5	TRBV6-2/TRBV6-3	NA	few	CASSYTPGTVQETQYF	TGTGCCAGCAGTTACACCCCTGGGACTGTTCAAGAGACCCAGTACTTC
TRBJ1-1	TRBV18	TRBD1	NA	CASSPLSRYSTGTGRTEAFF	TGTGCCAGCTCACCACTTTCCCGTTATTCCACCGGGACAGGTAGAACTGAAGCTTTCTTT
TRBJ2-1	TRBV27	TRBD2	many	CASSLLGGSSYNEQFF	TGTGCCAGCAGTTTATTGGGGGGGAGCTCCTACAATGAGCAGTTCTTC
TRBJ2-1	TRBV9	NA	once	CASSVEDSLEQFF	TGTGCCAGCAGCGTAGAAGATAGCCTCGAGCAGTTCTTC